The present TCR beta chain was sequenced within a study of a mutant IDH1 vaccine in newly diagnosed glioma (dated by TCRdb to the early 2020s). A note on the overall study: Across visits V03 through V10, patients got a total of eight vaccinations, given in weeks 1, 3, 5, 7, 11, 15, 19 and 23. Of the roughly 34 treated patients, about 60% were male and about 40% were female, and the mean age was about 40 years. Vaccination started 4-6 weeks after radiotherapy alone, or was given together with temozolomide cycles in the groups whose treatment included chemotherapy. Prior to enrollment, patients had been given standard therapy consisting of radiotherapy alone, temozolomide alone, or radiochemotherapy with temozolomide, with the combination given to most patients. Peripheral blood was drawn at six visits: V03 (baseline), V05, V07, V10, V12 and V13. For exploratory analyses, longitudinal TCRB deep sequencing was carried out in roughly 25 treated patients wherever samples were available. The full study reports these points: The authors noted that analyses of patient blood samples could not be reproduced because of sample limitations. Vaccine-induced immune responses across multiple MHC alleles were detected in approximately 93% of patients. No apparent relationship was observed between pseudoprogression and alterations in the top peripheral T cell clonotypes detected by TCRB sequencing. Availability determined which PBMC samples were chosen for TCRB deep sequencing.

V lost 0 bases and J lost 6 bases; the stretch between them is 10 bases long. The germline V gene specifies SGHRS as CDR1 and YFSETQ as CDR2. The CDR3 holds 13 amino acids from the cysteine to the phenylalanine. The read is trimmed to its CDR3 DNA, 39 bases read in frame from base 1. Comment on this clone: Its binding antigen is unknown. Base quality data are lacking; no much larger clone is found one base away.

Library construction relied on the immunoSEQ multiplex PCR assay. The hsTCRB Kit was used according to the manufacturer's protocol to amplify rearranged TCR beta chain sequences. An Illumina MiSeq was used to sequence the TCRB libraries. Under the source paper's analysis protocol: The proprietary platform of the kit vendor was used for demultiplexing, trimming and gene mapping. TCRdb's version of the immuneACCESS table is confined to in-frame rearrangements and falls short of the full clone set. An unresolved V gene accounts for under half of the shortfall where checked; the remainder is of unknown origin. V, J and clone size are those of that table, while D and trimming were read from the DNA. Within this sample are about 60,000 clones, with approximately 79% of them counted one time only. The top ten hold nearly 7.5% of the sample. The time point label, read with the paper, signifies: week 5, during vaccination. A 20-mer mutant IDH1 peptide at 300 micrograms in Montanide made up each vaccine dose, which was injected subcutaneously together with topical imiquimod. The donors had newly diagnosed IDH1-mutant astrocytomas of WHO grade 3 or 4 that showed loss of nuclear ATRX. The samples were drawn from NOA16, a multicentre, single-arm, open-label phase I trial in Germany that tested a mutant IDH1 peptide vaccine in humans for the first time. Genomic DNA for TCRB sequencing was isolated from EDTA blood with the DNeasy Blood and Tissue Kit.

The V gene is TRBV5-1 and the J gene is TRBJ2-7, with the D gene not clear enough to name. The sequencing here drew on PBMCs, taken from a glioma patient whose treatment included an IDH1 peptide vaccine. The clonotype originates from a woman aged 45-65 years with glioma. CDR3 protein: CASSLDLPGEQYF. The bases are TGCGCCAGCAGCTTGGACCTCCCGGGCGAGCAGTACTTC.